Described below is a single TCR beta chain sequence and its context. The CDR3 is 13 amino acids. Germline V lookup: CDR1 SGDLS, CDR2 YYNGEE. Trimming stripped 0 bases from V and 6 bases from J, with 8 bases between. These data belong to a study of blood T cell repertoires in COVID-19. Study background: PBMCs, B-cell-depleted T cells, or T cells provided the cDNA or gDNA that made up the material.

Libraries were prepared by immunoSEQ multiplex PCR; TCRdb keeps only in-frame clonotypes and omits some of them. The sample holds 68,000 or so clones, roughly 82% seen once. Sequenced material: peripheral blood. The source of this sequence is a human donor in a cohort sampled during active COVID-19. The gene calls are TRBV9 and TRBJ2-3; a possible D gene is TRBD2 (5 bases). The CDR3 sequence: CASSVAPGDTQYF. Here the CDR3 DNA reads TGTGCCAGCAGCGTAGCTCCGGGGGATACGCAGTATTTT.